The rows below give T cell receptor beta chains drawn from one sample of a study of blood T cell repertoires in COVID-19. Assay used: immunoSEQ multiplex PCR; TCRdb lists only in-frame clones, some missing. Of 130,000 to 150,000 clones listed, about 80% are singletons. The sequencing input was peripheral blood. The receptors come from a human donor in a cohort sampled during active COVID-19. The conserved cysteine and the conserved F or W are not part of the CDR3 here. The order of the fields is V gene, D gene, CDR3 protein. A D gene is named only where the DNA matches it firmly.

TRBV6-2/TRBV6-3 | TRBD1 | ASSGPGGEAF
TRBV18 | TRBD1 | ASSPSMSGGNEQF
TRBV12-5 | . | ASGPRSDETQY
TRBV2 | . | ASTSGTYNEQF
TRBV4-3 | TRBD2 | ASSQRTSSHGAQY
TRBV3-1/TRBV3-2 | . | ASSQVRQANSPLH
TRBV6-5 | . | ASRSSHSPLH
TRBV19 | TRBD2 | ASSDGGARETQY
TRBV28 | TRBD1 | ASSLSATGSEQY
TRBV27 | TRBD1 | ASSFSANRDRGPYEQY
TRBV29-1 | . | SVVLSRIQQY
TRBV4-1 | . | ASSQFVDQPQH
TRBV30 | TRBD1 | AWSELRTGWMY
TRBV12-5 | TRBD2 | ASGWVAAGGSDTQY
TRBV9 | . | ASSVEGGETQY
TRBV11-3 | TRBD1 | ASSQGQAGDIQY
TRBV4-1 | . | ASSLAGTEAF
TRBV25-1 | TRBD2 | ASSEWAGGIYNEQF
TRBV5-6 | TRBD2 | ASSLGGVTYEQY
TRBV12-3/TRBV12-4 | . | ASSFQGRSPLH
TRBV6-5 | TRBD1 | ASSRDRAYGYT
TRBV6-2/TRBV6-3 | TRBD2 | ASSYSVLAGVRDTQY
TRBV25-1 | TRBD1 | ASSDPLTGGWEQY
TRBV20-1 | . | SASPPSQQF
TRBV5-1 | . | ASSRAGTGDTQY
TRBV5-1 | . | ASSLTGDRTDTQY